This TCR beta chain originates from a study of OX40 agonist ivuxolimab in advanced cancers. Findings of the study overall: CD8+ T cells showed, on average, more clonal expansion than CD4+ cells.

Only in-frame clones appear in the TCRdb table, and some are missing; sequencing was by immunoSEQ multiplex PCR. The table shows tens of thousands of clones, with around 85% occurring only once. A remark on this clone: Its antigen remains unknown.

Germline CDR1 is SNHLY and CDR2 is FYNNEI. The V end lost 0 bases, the J end lost 1 base, and 4 bases lay between the germline ends. The CDR3 extends over 14 amino acids. The sequencing used CD4+ or CD8+ T cells sorted from blood, collected in a trial of the OX40 agonist ivuxolimab. The chain links TRBV2 to TRBJ1-5; D unclear. The clonotype was recovered from an adult with an advanced solid tumor such as melanoma, head and neck, liver or kidney cancer. The CDR3 bases are TGTGCCAGCAGTGAAGCGCTAAGCAATCAGCCCCAGCATTTT. It specifies CASSEALSNQPQHF. The full variable domain, rest sourced from reference TRBV2 and TRBJ1-5, is EPEVTQTPSHQVTQMGQEVILRCVPISNHLYFYWYRQILGQKVEFLVSFYNNEISEKSEIFDDQFSVERPDGSNFTLKIRSTKLEDSAMYFCASSEALSNQPQHFGDGTRLSIL.